This TCR beta chain was found in a study of Ad26.COV2.S vaccination and SARS-CoV-2 variants. Noted treatment: some 20 received Ad26.COV2.S at low or high dose, single or two shots; roughly 5 received placebo; per-sample allocation not given. Samples analyzed were those drawn on day 63 after the first vaccine or placebo injection. Within Boston, the person who donated was an adult of 18-55 years. CDR1 and CDR2 from the germline V gene are SGHVS and FNYEAQ. V trimming: 4 bases; J trimming: 7 bases; junction bases outside the gene matches: 19. The CDR3 spans 17 residues. The table came from immunoSEQ multiplex PCR; TCRdb's copy has only in-frame clones and leaves some out. The profile shows approximately 420,000 clones, approximately 88% of them singletons.

The origin of this receptor is a person aged 18 to 59 who received the Ad26.COV2.S COVID-19 vaccine or a placebo. The rearrangement links TRBV7-6 to TRBJ2-7; 7 bases are shared with TRBD2. Specimen: peripheral blood, collected in a trial of Ad26.COV2.S vaccine versus placebo. The CDR3, as DNA: TGTGCCAGCAGCTCACGCGGGGGACCCTACCTATCTAGAGAGCAGTACTTC. Translating gives CASSSRGGPYLSREQYF. The variable domain in full, completed from reference TRBV7-6 and TRBJ2-7, reads GAGVSQSPRYKVTKRGQDVALRCDPISGHVSLYWYRQALGQGPEFLTYFNYEAQQDKSGLPNDRFSAERPEGSISTLTIQRTEQRDSAMYRCASSSRGGPYLSREQYFGPGTRLTVT.